The 27 T cell receptor beta chains in this list originate from one sample, sequenced in a study of blood T cell repertoires in COVID-19. Measured with immunoSEQ multiplex PCR; TCRdb has only the in-frame clones, and not every one. The data show about 87,000 clones, over 80% seen once. The sequencing sample was made of peripheral blood. The receptor set was obtained from a woman in her seventies with acute or convalescent COVID-19.

This chain links TRBV9 with TRBJ2-2; D possibly corresponds to TRBD1 (6 bases). CDR3 length: 15 residues. Germline CDR1 is SGDLS and CDR2 is YYNGEE. Trimming cost V 3 bases and J 0 bases, with 9 bases left between them. The CDR3: CASSAWTANTGELFF. As DNA, the CDR3 is TGTGCCAGCAGCGCTTGGACAGCGAACACCGGGGAGCTGTTTTTT.

The CDR3 coding sequence is TGTGCCAGCAGCGTAGGTCTAGCGGGGCCTGACTCCTACGAGCAGTACTTC. The encoded protein is CASSVGLAGPDSYEQYF. The V call is TRBV9, the J call TRBJ2-7, with 9 bases identical to TRBD2. CDR3 length: 17 residues. Germline values: CDR1 SGDLS, CDR2 YYNGEE. J gave up 0 bases and V 0 bases, and 7 bases lay outside the gene matches.

V is TRBV27 and J is TRBJ1-6, with TRBD1 matching 8 bases. The V segment lost 6 bases and the J segment 0 bases; nucleotides outside the gene matches: 10. Germline CDR1 and CDR2: MNHEY and SMNVEV (reference sequence). The CDR3 length is 18 residues. The CDR3 spells CASRYRGELSSYNSPLHF. The DNA of the CDR3 is TGTGCCAGCAGGTACAGGGGGGAGTTAAGCTCCTATAATTCACCCCTCCACTTT.

The chain combines TRBV19 with TRBJ2-5; 7 nucleotides agree with TRBD2. V trimming: 7 bases; J trimming: 5 bases; junction bases outside the gene matches: 1. The germline V gene has CDR1 LNHDA and CDR2 SQIVND (reference sequence). The CDR3 sequence is 11 residues long. In DNA form, the CDR3 reads TGTGCCAGTACAGCGGGGGAGACCCAGTACTTC. It translates to CASTAGETQYF.

In the case of this clone: An end of the junction differs from the germline gene, which may be a read error. The chain joins TRBV5-1 to TRBJ1-1; no clear D gene. The germline V gene encodes CDR1 SGHRS and CDR2 YFSETQ. The CDR3 runs to 17 residues. The CDR3 nucleotides are TGCGCCAGCAGCTCCCCCTTATACGCTCGGTCCCCCCCTGAAACTTTCTTT. Translated, it gives CASSSPLYARSPPETFF.

The gene calls are TRBV4-2 and TRBJ1-4; D is ambiguous. V was pared by 4 bases and J by 7 bases, with 16 bases between. Germline V gene sequence: CDR1 LGHNA, CDR2 YNFKEQ. The CDR3 consists of 15 residues. The CDR3 loop reads CASSPPAEKSEKLFF. The CDR3 DNA reads as TGTGCCAGCAGCCCCCCGGCGGAAAAAAGTGAAAAACTGTTTTTT.

The chain carries TRBV15 and TRBJ1-2; no definite D call. Trimming removed 1 base from V and 5 bases from J, with 5 bases in between. CDR3 length: 12 amino acids. Germline CDR1 LNHNV, CDR2 YYDKDF (reference sequence). The CDR3 DNA reads TGTGCCACCAGCAGAGGGGAGTATGGCTACACCTTC. Amino acids: CATSRGEYGYTF.

This chain uses TRBV5-1 with TRBJ1-4; weak D call: TRBD1 (5 bases). The CDR3 runs to 13 residues. The germline gives CDR1 SGHRS, CDR2 YFSETQ. Trimming left V 5 bases short and J 8 bases short, with 13 bases between. CDR3 region: CASSRGAGEKLFF. CDR3 nucleotides: TGCGCCAGCAGTCGTGGGGCAGGAGAAAAACTGTTTTTT.

This clone was detected only a few times. The chain carries TRBV5-1 and TRBJ2-7, with unresolved D. CDR3 length equals 13 residues. Trimming removed 2 bases from V and 3 bases from J, with 9 bases in between. The germline gives CDR1 SGHRS, CDR2 YFSETQ. The CDR3 reads CASSFNSYYEQYF. The CDR3 DNA reads TGCGCCAGCAGCTTTAACAGCTACTACGAGCAGTACTTC.

J is TRBJ2-3 and V is TRBV18, with 7 bases aligning to TRBD1. The V and J ends lost 0 bases and 4 bases, in that order; junction bases with no gene match: 4. CDR3 length: 15 amino acids. The V gene's germline CDR1 is KGHSH and CDR2 LQKENI. The CDR3 DNA reads TGTGCCAGCTCACCACCGAACAGGGGATCAGATACGCAGTATTTT. This sequence encodes CASSPPNRGSDTQYF. Complete variable domain (other parts from reference TRBV18 and TRBJ2-3): NAGVMQNPRHLVRRRGQEARLRCSPMKGHSHVYWYRQLPEEGLKFMVYLQKENIIDESGMPKERFSAEFPKEGPSILRIQQVVRGDSAAYFCASSPPNRGSDTQYFGPGTRLTVL.

This chain links TRBV7-9 with TRBJ2-7; 10 nucleotides align to TRBD1. The germline V gene encodes CDR1 SEHNR and CDR2 FQNEAQ (reference sequence). The CDR3 has 14 amino acids. Germline trimming cut 5 bases from V and 2 bases from J; bases unmatched to any gene: 3. The CDR3 DNA sequence: TGTGCCAGCAGCCGGACAGGGGGGACCTACGAGCAGTACTTC. Translation: CASSRTGGTYEQYF.

This chain links TRBV28 with TRBJ1-1; maybe TRBD1 (6 bases). CDR3 length: 16 residues. Trimming stripped 6 bases from V and 1 base from J, with 18 bases between. Germline V lookup: CDR1 MDHEN, CDR2 SYDVKM. DNA of the CDR3: TGTGCCAGCAGGGCCCACTTCGGACAGAGGAACACTGAAGCTTTCTTT. This translates into CASRAHFGQRNTEAFF.

The chain employs TRBV6-5 and TRBJ2-7, with D perhaps matching TRBD2 (5 bases). Germline V gene lookup returns CDR1 MNHEY and CDR2 SVGAGI. This CDR3 region has 13 residues. Trimming took 5 bases from V and 3 from J, leaving 11 bases between them. CDR3 in amino acids: CASSIGDSYEQYF. The CDR3 coding sequence is TGTGCCAGCAGTATCGGGGATAGCTACGAGCAGTACTTC.

V gene TRBV5-1 combines with J gene TRBJ2-7; TRBD1 matches 7 bases. Germline V CDR1 and CDR2: SGHRS, YFSETQ. The CDR3 sequence is 14 residues long. After removal of 2 bases from V and 5 bases from J, the junction contained 7 bases not matched to a gene. CDR3 in amino acids: CASSLQGREDEQYF. In nucleotides, the CDR3 is TGCGCCAGCAGCTTACAGGGGAGAGAAGACGAGCAGTACTTC.

V usage is TRBV6-2 or TRBV6-3 and J usage is TRBJ1-1; D gene unclear. The V end lost 6 bases, the J end lost 1 base, and 9 bases lay between the germline ends. This CDR3 spans 13 amino acids. Germline lookup yields CDR1 MNHEY and CDR2 SVGEGT. The CDR3 here is CASSSRENTEAFF. The CDR3 DNA is TGTGCCAGCAGCTCCCGGGAGAACACTGAAGCTTTCTTT.

This chain joins TRBV30 and TRBJ2-7, with D possibly being TRBD1 (6 bases). Trimming cost V 0 bases and J 4 bases, with 7 bases left between them. The CDR3 contains 12 residues. Germline assignment: CDR1 GTSNPN and CDR2 SVGIG (reference sequence). This CDR3 reads CAWSVTGYEQYF. In DNA, the CDR3 is TGTGCCTGGAGTGTTACAGGGTACGAGCAGTACTTC.

The chain couples TRBV2 to TRBJ1-1; D not resolved. The germline V and J ends were trimmed by 10 bases and 5 bases, with 11 bases remaining between them. This CDR3 spans 11 amino acids. Germline CDR1 reads SNHLY; CDR2 reads FYNNEI. The CDR3 spells CATKRETEAFF. Written as DNA, the CDR3 is TGTGCCACCAAACGGGAGACTGAAGCTTTCTTT.

The chain has TRBV19 and TRBJ1-5; weak D call: TRBD1 (6 bases). V lost 7 bases and J lost 4, with 17 bases in between. The CDR3 runs 15 residues. Per the germline V gene, CDR1 is LNHDA and CDR2 is SQIVND (reference sequence). CDR3 sequence: CASTPLGAENQPQHF. The DNA for the CDR3 is TGTGCCAGTACCCCCCTGGGGGCGGAAAATCAGCCCCAGCATTTT.

The chain uses TRBV3-1 (or the pseudogene TRBV3-2) and TRBJ1-2; 7 bases are shared with TRBD1. The germline CDR1 and CDR2 sequences are LGHDT and YNNKEL (reference sequence). This CDR3 has 16 amino acids. The V gene end was trimmed by 3 bases and the J gene end by 8 bases; junction bases not matched to a gene: 15. The CDR3 region is CASSQLGTVEGSGYTF. As DNA, the CDR3 is TGTGCCAGCAGCCAGCTAGGGACAGTTGAGGGGTCCGGCTACACCTTC.

The V call is TRBV9, the J call TRBJ2-5; 9 bases align to TRBD2. The CDR3 has 15 amino acids. Germline-derived CDR1 and CDR2 are SGDLS and YYNGEE. With V trimmed by 0 bases and J by 4 bases, 4 bases remained unmatched. CDR3 DNA: TGTGCCAGCAGCGTAGGCGGGCGGGGGGGAGAGACCCAGTACTTC. Its translation: CASSVGGRGGETQYF.

This clone was seen just once. This sequence joins TRBV3-1 (or the pseudogene TRBV3-2) and TRBJ1-3; D gene unclear. The CDR3 covers 14 residues. The germline V and J ends were trimmed by 3 bases and 7 bases, with 13 bases remaining between them. Germline V CDR1 and CDR2: LGHDT, YNNKEL (reference sequence). CDR3 in amino acids: CASSHSLERNTIYF. CDR3 in DNA: TGTGCCAGCAGCCACAGTCTTGAGAGGAACACCATATATTTT.

About this clone: Other DNA sequences from this sample encode an identical CDR3 as well. The genes are TRBV3-1 (or the pseudogene TRBV3-2) and TRBJ1-6; D remains ambiguous. In germline, CDR1 is LGHDT, CDR2 YNNKEL (reference sequence). V was clipped by 0 bases and J by 9 bases, with 6 bases between them. There are 13 residues in the CDR3. CDR3 coding DNA: TGTGCCAGCAGCCAAGACCGGGGTTCACCCCTCCACTTT. Its protein product is CASSQDRGSPLHF.

The chain carries TRBV28 and TRBJ2-7, with 7 bases that match TRBD1. The V gene end was trimmed by 5 bases and the J gene end by 5 bases; junction bases not matched to a gene: 9. Germline CDR1 and CDR2: MDHEN and SYDVKM. There are 14 residues in the CDR3. Here the CDR3 reads CASSQTGTEDEQYF. CDR3 DNA: TGTGCCAGCAGTCAGACCGGGACAGAAGACGAGCAGTACTTC.

The rearrangement joins TRBV20-1 to TRBJ1-1; D uncertain. Trimming shortened V by 3 bases and J by 0 bases, and 8 bases separated the two germline ends. Germline assignment: CDR1 DFQATT and CDR2 SNEGSKA (reference sequence). This CDR3 is 13 amino acids long. The CDR3: CSASNTMNTEAFF. CDR3 DNA: TGCAGTGCTAGTAATACTATGAACACTGAAGCTTTCTTT.

The chain links TRBV7-9 to TRBJ2-2; 7 bases are shared with TRBD2. The CDR3 runs 14 residues. V trimming: 5 bases; J trimming: 4 bases; junction bases outside the gene matches: 4. Germline assignment: CDR1 SEHNR and CDR2 FQNEAQ (reference sequence). CDR3 residues: CASSPSGGTGELFF. Written as DNA, the CDR3 is TGTGCCAGCAGCCCGTCGGGGGGCACCGGGGAGCTGTTTTTT.

The rearrangement links TRBV19 to TRBJ1-5; 8 bases map to TRBD1. V lost 6 bases, J lost 2 bases, and 3 bases stayed unmatched. Germline assignment: CDR1 LNHDA and CDR2 SQIVND (reference sequence). This CDR3 contains 14 residues. DNA of the CDR3: TGTGCCAGTAGACAGGGGGAGGGCAATCAGCCCCAGCATTTT. Its translation: CASRQGEGNQPQHF.

As for this clone: Compared with germline, one end of the junction differs, possibly owing to a read error. DNA of the CDR3: TGCAGCGTTGAATTCGGGACATTTCTCTTC. Translation gives CSVEFGTFLF. V and J are TRBV29-1 and TRBJ1-2; D is perhaps TRBD1 (6 bases). Germline CDR1 and CDR2: SQVTM and ANQGSEA. This CDR3 spans 10 amino acids.